The 16 T cell receptor beta chains reported below all come from one sample, sequenced in a study of blood T cell repertoires in COVID-19. Method: immunoSEQ multiplex PCR; TCRdb's copy keeps in-frame clones and lacks some. The sample shows some 53,000 clones, roughly nine tenths of them seen only once. Sequenced input: peripheral blood. The receptors here all came from a man between 60 and 75 years old with active COVID-19.

This clone has only one observation. The chain is built from TRBV9 and TRBJ1-5; TRBD1 matches at 7 bases. Germline CDR1 and CDR2: SGDLS and YYNGEE. V gave up 4 bases and J gave up 6 bases; unmatched junction bases: 10. The CDR3 runs to 15 residues. The CDR3 protein is CASSPGGSGRQPQHF. The CDR3 DNA is TGTGCCAGCAGCCCAGGGGGATCCGGGCGTCAGCCCCAGCATTTT.

The CDR3 bases are TGTGCCAGCTCGATTTCGGGCGGGGAAAAACTGTTTTTT. This gives the protein CASSISGGEKLFF. The J gene is TRBJ1-4, the V gene TRBV18, with unresolved D. Germline V CDR1 and CDR2: KGHSH, LQKENI. The ends were cut back, 6 bases at V and 8 bases at J, with 13 bases in the middle. This CDR3 region has 13 residues. The variable domain in full, completed from reference TRBV18 and TRBJ1-4, reads NAGVMQNPRHLVRRRGQEARLRCSPMKGHSHVYWYRQLPEEGLKFMVYLQKENIIDESGMPKERFSAEFPKEGPSILRIQQVVRGDSAAYFCASSISGGEKLFFGSGTQLSVL.

V gene TRBV28 combines with J gene TRBJ2-5; 14 bases align to TRBD2. The germline V gene has CDR1 MDHEN and CDR2 SYDVKM. The CDR3 is 18 amino acids. After removal of 7 bases from V and 4 bases from J, the junction contained 14 bases not matched to a gene. The CDR3 is CASKDTTGTSGSGETQYF. CDR3 nucleotides: TGTGCCAGCAAGGATACTACCGGGACTAGCGGGAGTGGAGAGACCCAGTACTTC.

This chain connects TRBV20-1 to TRBJ2-7, with 7 bases identical to TRBD1. The germline CDR1 and CDR2 sequences are DFQATT and SNEGSKA (reference sequence). V lost 3 bases, J lost 5 bases, and 4 bases stayed unmatched. This CDR3 has 12 amino acids. The chain's CDR3 is CSASKGAHEQYF. The CDR3 DNA reads TGCAGTGCTAGTAAGGGGGCCCACGAGCAGTACTTC.

This chain connects TRBV27 to TRBJ2-4, with 12 bases identical to TRBD2. Trimming cost V 9 bases and J 3 bases; bases outside gene matches: 15. Germline V CDR1 and CDR2: MNHEY, SMNVEV (reference sequence). This CDR3 contains 18 residues. The CDR3 reads CARKTTETSGSIKNIQYF. The DNA of the CDR3 is TGTGCCAGGAAAACAACCGAGACTAGCGGGAGTATCAAAAACATTCAGTACTTC.

The chain couples TRBV5-1 to TRBJ1-4; 7 bases are shared with TRBD1. V was pared by 4 bases and J by 2 bases, with 8 bases of the junction left unmatched. The CDR3 is made up of 16 amino acids. Germline V CDR1 and CDR2: SGHRS, YFSETQ. CDR3 in DNA: TGCGCCAGCAGCCTGGACAGGTTTCCCACTAATGAAAAACTGTTTTTT. Translated: CASSLDRFPTNEKLFF.

The chain uses TRBV28 and TRBJ1-1; a possible D gene is TRBD1 (5 bases). The ends were cut back, 3 bases at V and 1 base at J, with 12 bases in the middle. Germline V lookup: CDR1 MDHEN, CDR2 SYDVKM. This CDR3 region has 15 residues. For the CDR3, the DNA is TGTGCCAGCAGTTTCGGAGGGGTCTCGAACACTGAAGCTTTCTTT. Translating gives CASSFGGVSNTEAFF.

The rearrangement links TRBV6-2 or TRBV6-3 to TRBJ2-1; 9 nucleotides match TRBD1. Germline values: CDR1 MNHEY, CDR2 SVGEGT. The CDR3 loop spans 15 amino acids. J gave up 6 bases and V 6 bases, and 9 bases lay outside the gene matches. The DNA for the CDR3 is TGTGCCAGCAGCCCTCTACAGGGGGCGGTCAATGAGCAGTTCTTC. This codes for CASSPLQGAVNEQFF.

CDR3 residues: CASSPGTVSSPLHF. In DNA form, the CDR3 reads TGTGCCAGCAGTCCCGGGACAGTCAGCTCACCCCTCCACTTT. This chain joins TRBV2 and TRBJ1-6; TRBD1 agrees at 7 bases. Germline assignment: CDR1 SNHLY and CDR2 FYNNEI. This CDR3 contains 14 residues. The V gene end was trimmed by 5 bases and the J gene end by 10 bases; junction bases not matched to a gene: 8.

This clone appeared a few times. J is TRBJ1-4 and V is TRBV5-1, with D possibly TRBD1 on 5 matching bases. CDR1 is SGHRS, CDR2 YFSETQ, per germline. V lost 2 bases and J lost 5, with 10 bases in between. The length of the CDR3 is 14 residues. The CDR3 coding sequence is TGCGCCAGCAGCTTCGGGGGAAGCAATGAAAAACTGTTTTTT. Its translation is CASSFGGSNEKLFF.

CDR3 DNA sequence: TGTGCCAGCAGCTTGGGTAGGGGGCGAGGGGGCGAGCAGTACTTC. It yields the protein CASSLGRGRGGEQYF. The gene calls are TRBV5-6 and TRBJ2-7; TRBD1 matches at 7 bases. V shed 0 bases and J 6 bases; nucleotides not matched to a gene: 9. The CDR3 has 15 amino acids. In germline, CDR1 is SGHDT, CDR2 YYEEEE.

This rearrangement joins TRBV4-1 to TRBJ1-2; D is possibly TRBD1 (5 bases). Germline CDR1 reads MGHRA; CDR2 reads YSYEKL. V lost 1 base and J lost 0, with 12 bases in between. CDR3 length equals 16 residues. The CDR3 spells CASSQGSTRANYGYTF. CDR3 in DNA: TGCGCCAGCAGCCAAGGTAGTACCAGGGCTAACTATGGCTACACCTTC.

CDR3 amino acids: CASSDGTEAYNEQFF. The DNA for the CDR3 is TGTGCCAGCAGCGACGGGACAGAAGCCTACAATGAGCAGTTCTTC. The chain carries TRBV7-6 and TRBJ2-1; 7 nucleotides agree with TRBD1. V was clipped by 5 bases and J by 2 bases; unmatched bases: 6. Looked up from germline, CDR1 is SGHVS and CDR2 is FNYEAQ. The CDR3 has 15 residues.

The chain recombines TRBV6-5 with TRBJ2-1, with D maybe TRBD1 (5 bases). Germline V gene data show CDR1 as MNHEY and CDR2 as SVGAGI. V was cut by 6 bases and J by 5 bases, with 5 bases left in between. The CDR3 contains 11 residues. CDR3 DNA sequence: TGTGCCAGCAGGGACAACAATGAGCAGTTCTTC. Its translation is CASRDNNEQFF.

This chain uses TRBV6-2 or TRBV6-3 with TRBJ2-4, with D tentatively TRBD2 (5 bases). Per the germline V gene, CDR1 is MNHEY and CDR2 is SVGEGT. The CDR3 loop spans 17 amino acids. Deletions cut 2 bases from V and 3 bases from J, with 17 bases between. In nucleotides, the CDR3 is TGTGCCAGCAGTTACACTCTAGCAGACAAATACAAAAACATTCAGTACTTC. Translation: CASSYTLADKYKNIQYF.

The V call is TRBV28, the J call TRBJ1-1, with D perhaps matching TRBD1 (6 bases). This CDR3 comprises 13 residues. Germline V gene data show CDR1 as MDHEN and CDR2 as SYDVKM. V lost 3 bases and J lost 11, with 16 bases in between. The CDR3 here is CASSFQGTITAFF. The CDR3 nucleotides are TGTGCCAGCAGTTTTCAGGGGACGATCACGGCTTTCTTT.